The 5 T cell receptor beta chains below come from one sample, sequenced in a study of blood T cell repertoires in COVID-19. This table comes from immunoSEQ multiplex PCR, and its TCRdb copy is limited to in-frame clones, with some not included. The data contain about 280,000 clones, 65% to 90% of them seen just once; the ten biggest clones take up 5.1%. What was sequenced was peripheral blood. The receptors were sampled from a man between 50 and 59 years old with active or convalescent COVID-19.

Only one count was recorded for this clone. The J gene is TRBJ1-2, the V gene TRBV6-6, with D unresolved. Trimming shortened V by 2 bases and J by 3 bases, and 7 bases separated the two germline ends. Per germline, CDR1 MNHNY and CDR2 SVGAGI (reference sequence). The CDR3 has 13 amino acids. The CDR3 bases are TGTGCCAGCAGTTACGGGCAGCACTATGGCTACACCTTC. This codes for CASSYGQHYGYTF.

The chain is built from TRBV30 and TRBJ2-1; 11 positions match TRBD2. Germline trimming cut 3 bases from V and 10 bases from J; bases unmatched to any gene: 8. Germline V lookup: CDR1 GTSNPN, CDR2 SVGIG (reference sequence). The CDR3 covers 14 residues. The CDR3 sequence is CAWRTLAGGREQFF. The CDR3 DNA follows: TGTGCCTGGAGAACCCTAGCGGGAGGAAGGGAGCAGTTCTTC.

The CDR3 is CASSFDSHSTDTQYF. The CDR3 region has the DNA TGCGCCAGCAGCTTCGACAGTCACAGCACAGATACGCAGTATTTT. The rearrangement joins TRBV5-1 to TRBJ2-3; TRBD1 is a possible D gene (5 bases). Trimming took off 2 bases at V and 0 bases at J, with 10 bases between the two ends. Germline values: CDR1 SGHRS, CDR2 YFSETQ. This CDR3 is built from 15 residues. The complete variable domain, with remaining parts taken from reference TRBV5-1 and TRBJ2-3, reads KAGVTQTPRYLIKTRGQQVTLSCSPISGHRSVSWYQQTPGQGLQFLFEYFSETQRNKGNFPGRFSGRQFSNSRSEMNVSTLELGDSALYLCASSFDSHSTDTQYFGPGTRLTVL.

This clone was detected once. This chain connects TRBV4-1 to TRBJ1-4; 11 bases are shared with TRBD1. Germline lookup yields CDR1 MGHRA and CDR2 YSYEKL. The CDR3 consists of 17 residues. The V and J ends lost 0 bases and 8 bases, in that order; junction bases with no gene match: 8. The CDR3 here is CASSQDLGGQGVEKLFF. The CDR3, as DNA: TGCGCCAGCAGCCAAGATCTCGGGGGACAGGGGGTCGAAAAACTGTTTTTT.

The genes are TRBV29-1 and TRBJ2-7; 8 bases are a match to TRBD1. The CDR3 contains 12 residues. The J segment lost 3 bases and the V segment lost 7 bases, leaving 5 bases of the junction unmatched. CDR1 and CDR2 (germline): SQVTM, ANQGSEA. CDR3 nucleotides: TGCAGCGGCGGACAGGGAAACTACGAGCAGTACTTC. The encoded protein is CSGGQGNYEQYF.